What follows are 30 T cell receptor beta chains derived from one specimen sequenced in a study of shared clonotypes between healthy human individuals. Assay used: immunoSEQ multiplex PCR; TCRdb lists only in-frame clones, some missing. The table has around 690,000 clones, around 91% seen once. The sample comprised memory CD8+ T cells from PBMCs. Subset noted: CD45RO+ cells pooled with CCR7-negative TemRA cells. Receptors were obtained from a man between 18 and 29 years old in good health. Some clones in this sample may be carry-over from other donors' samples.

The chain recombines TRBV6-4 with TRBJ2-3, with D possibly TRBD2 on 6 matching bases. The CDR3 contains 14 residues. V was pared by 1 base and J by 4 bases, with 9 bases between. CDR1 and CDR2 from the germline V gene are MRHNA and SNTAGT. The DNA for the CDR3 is TGTGCCAGCAGTGACTGGCGGGGCGCAGATACGCAGTATTTT. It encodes CASSDWRGADTQYF.

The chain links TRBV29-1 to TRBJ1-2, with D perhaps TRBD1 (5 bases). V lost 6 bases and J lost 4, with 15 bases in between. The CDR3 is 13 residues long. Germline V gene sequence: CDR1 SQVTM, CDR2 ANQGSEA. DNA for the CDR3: TGCAGCGTAGGCCGGGACGGACTCTATGGCTACACCTTC. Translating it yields CSVGRDGLYGYTF.

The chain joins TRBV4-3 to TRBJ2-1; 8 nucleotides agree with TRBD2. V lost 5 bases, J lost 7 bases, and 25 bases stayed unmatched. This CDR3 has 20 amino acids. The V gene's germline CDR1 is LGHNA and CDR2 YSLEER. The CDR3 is CASSADGILAAPRRLNEQFF. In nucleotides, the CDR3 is TGCGCCAGCAGCGCGGACGGGATACTAGCGGCCCCCCGACGGTTGAATGAGCAGTTCTTC.

CDR3 bases: TGTGCCAGCAGTCCCCTCGGGACCCCGGGAGATACGCAGTATTTT. Its protein is CASSPLGTPGDTQYF. The V call is TRBV27, the J call TRBJ2-3; D might be TRBD1 or TRBD2, each matching 5 bases. V shed 5 bases and J shed 5 bases, with 17 bases lying between them. This CDR3 has 15 residues. CDR1 is MNHEY and CDR2 is SMNVEV in the germline V gene (reference sequence).

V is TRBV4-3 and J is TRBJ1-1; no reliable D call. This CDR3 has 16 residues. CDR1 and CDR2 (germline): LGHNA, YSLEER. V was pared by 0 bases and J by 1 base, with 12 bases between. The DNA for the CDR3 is TGCGCCAGCAGCCAAGATTGGGCCGACGAGAACACTGAAGCTTTCTTT. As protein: CASSQDWADENTEAFF.

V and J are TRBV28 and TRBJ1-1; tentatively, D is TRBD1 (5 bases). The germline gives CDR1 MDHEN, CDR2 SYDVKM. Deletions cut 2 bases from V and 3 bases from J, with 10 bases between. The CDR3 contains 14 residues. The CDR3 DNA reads TGTGCCAGCAGTTTAATAGAGACAGACACTGAAGCTTTCTTT. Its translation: CASSLIETDTEAFF.

The CDR3 protein is CASSDWTSQRHTDTQYF. DNA for the CDR3: TGTGCCAGCAGCGATTGGACTAGCCAGCGGCACACAGATACGCAGTATTTT. The J gene is TRBJ2-3, the V gene TRBV7-6, with 8 bases that match TRBD2. V was pared by 5 bases and J by 2 bases, with 12 bases of the junction left unmatched. Germline CDR1 and CDR2: SGHVS and FNYEAQ. CDR3 size: 17 residues.

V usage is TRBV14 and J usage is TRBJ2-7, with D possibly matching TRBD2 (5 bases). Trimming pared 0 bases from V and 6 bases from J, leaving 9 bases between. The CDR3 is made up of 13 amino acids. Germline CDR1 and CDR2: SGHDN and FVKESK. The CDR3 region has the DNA TGTGCCAGCAGCCAAGACCGGGCGGGCGAGCAGTACTTC. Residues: CASSQDRAGEQYF.

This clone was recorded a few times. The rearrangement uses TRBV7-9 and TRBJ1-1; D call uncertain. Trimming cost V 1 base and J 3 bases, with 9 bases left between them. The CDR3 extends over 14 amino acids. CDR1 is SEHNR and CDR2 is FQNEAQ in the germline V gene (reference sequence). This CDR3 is CASSLGEGYTEAFF. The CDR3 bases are TGTGCCAGCAGCTTAGGAGAGGGTTACACTGAAGCTTTCTTT. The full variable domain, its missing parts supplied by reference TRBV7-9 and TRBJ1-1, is DTGVSQNPRHKITKRGQNVTFRCDPISEHNRLYWYRQTLGQGPEFLTYFQNEAQLEKSRLLSDRFSAERPKGSFSTLEIQRTEQGDSAMYLCASSLGEGYTEAFFGQGTRLTVV.

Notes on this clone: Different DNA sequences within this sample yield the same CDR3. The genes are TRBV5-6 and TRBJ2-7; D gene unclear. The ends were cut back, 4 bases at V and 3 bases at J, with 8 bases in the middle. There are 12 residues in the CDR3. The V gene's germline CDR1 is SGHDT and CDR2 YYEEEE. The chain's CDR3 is CASSPGDYEQYF. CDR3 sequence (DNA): TGTGCCAGCAGCCCTGGCGACTACGAGCAGTACTTC.

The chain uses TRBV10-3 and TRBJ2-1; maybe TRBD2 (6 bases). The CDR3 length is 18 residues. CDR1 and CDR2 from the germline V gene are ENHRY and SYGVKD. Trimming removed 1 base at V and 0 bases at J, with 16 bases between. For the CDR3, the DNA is TGTGCCATCAGTGAGTTCGGGGAGCGGGCCCGCTCCTACAATGAGCAGTTCTTC. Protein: CAISEFGERARSYNEQFF.

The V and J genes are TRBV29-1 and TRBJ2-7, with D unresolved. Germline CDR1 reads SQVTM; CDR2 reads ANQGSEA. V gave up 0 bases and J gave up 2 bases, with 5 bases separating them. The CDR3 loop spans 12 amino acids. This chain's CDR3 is CSVEERPYEQYF. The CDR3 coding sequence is TGCAGCGTTGAAGAGAGGCCCTACGAGCAGTACTTC.

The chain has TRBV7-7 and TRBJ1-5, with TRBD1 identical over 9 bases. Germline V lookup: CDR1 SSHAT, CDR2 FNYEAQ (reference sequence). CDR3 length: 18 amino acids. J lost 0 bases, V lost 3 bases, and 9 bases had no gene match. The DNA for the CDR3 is TGTGCCAGCAGCTTTCGGGGGACAGGGCTTGATAGCAATCAGCCCCAGCATTTT. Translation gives CASSFRGTGLDSNQPQHF.

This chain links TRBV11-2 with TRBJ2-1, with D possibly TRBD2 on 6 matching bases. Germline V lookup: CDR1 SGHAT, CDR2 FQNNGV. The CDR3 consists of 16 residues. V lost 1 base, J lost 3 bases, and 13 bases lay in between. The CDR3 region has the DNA TGTGCCAGCAGCTTAGGAGGCCGGCGGGGCTACAATGAGCAGTTCTTC. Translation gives CASSLGGRRGYNEQFF.

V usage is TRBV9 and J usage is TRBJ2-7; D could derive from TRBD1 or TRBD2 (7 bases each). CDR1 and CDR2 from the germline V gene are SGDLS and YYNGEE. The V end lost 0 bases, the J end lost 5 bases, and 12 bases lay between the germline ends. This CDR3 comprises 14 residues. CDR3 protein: CASSVGPGGDEQYF. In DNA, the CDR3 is TGTGCCAGCAGCGTAGGGCCAGGGGGGGACGAGCAGTACTTC.

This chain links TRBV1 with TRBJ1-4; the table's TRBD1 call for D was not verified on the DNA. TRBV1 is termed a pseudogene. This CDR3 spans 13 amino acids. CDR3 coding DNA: TGCACCGCATTAGGGGGTTCGTGCGAAAAACTGTTTTTT. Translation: CTALGGSCEKLFF.

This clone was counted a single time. The CDR3 reads CASSWAEPRGSYEQYF. DNA of the CDR3: TGCGCCAGCAGCTGGGCCGAGCCCAGAGGTTCCTACGAGCAGTACTTC. The chain combines TRBV5-1 with TRBJ2-7, with D unclear. The CDR3 covers 16 residues. Per germline, CDR1 SGHRS and CDR2 YFSETQ. Trimming shortened V by 3 bases and J by 1 base, and 17 bases separated the two germline ends.

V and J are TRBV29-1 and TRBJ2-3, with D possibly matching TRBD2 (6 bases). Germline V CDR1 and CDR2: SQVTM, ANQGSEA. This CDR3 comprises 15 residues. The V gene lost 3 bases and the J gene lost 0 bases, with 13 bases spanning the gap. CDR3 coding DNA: TGCAGCGTTGACGAAACCGGGACTAGCACAGATACGCAGTATTTT. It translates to CSVDETGTSTDTQYF.

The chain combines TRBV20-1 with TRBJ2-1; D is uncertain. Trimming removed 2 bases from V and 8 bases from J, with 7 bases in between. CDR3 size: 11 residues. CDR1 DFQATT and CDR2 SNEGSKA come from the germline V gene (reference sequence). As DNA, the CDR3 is TGCAGTGCTAGATACCCCCATGAGCAGTTCTTC. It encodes CSARYPHEQFF.

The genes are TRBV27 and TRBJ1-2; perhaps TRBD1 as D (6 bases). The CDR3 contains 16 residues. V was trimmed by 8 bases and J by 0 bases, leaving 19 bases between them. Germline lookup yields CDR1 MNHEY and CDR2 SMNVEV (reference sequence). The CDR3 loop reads CASLHTSGVANYGYTF. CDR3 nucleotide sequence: TGTGCCAGCCTCCATACCTCAGGGGTCGCTAACTATGGCTACACCTTC.

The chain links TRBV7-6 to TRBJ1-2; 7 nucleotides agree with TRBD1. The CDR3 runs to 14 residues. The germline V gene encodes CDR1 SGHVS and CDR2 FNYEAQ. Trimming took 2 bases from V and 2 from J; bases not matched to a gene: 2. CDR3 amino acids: CASSLLGGNYGYTF. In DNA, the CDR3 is TGTGCCAGCAGCTTACTAGGGGGCAACTATGGCTACACCTTC.

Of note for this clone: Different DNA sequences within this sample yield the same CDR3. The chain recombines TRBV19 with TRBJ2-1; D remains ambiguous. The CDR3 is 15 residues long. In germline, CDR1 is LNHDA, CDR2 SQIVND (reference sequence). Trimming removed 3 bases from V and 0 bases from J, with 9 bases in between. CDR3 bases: TGTGCCAGTAGTATTGTGAGGAGCTCCTACAATGAGCAGTTCTTC. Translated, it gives CASSIVRSSYNEQFF.

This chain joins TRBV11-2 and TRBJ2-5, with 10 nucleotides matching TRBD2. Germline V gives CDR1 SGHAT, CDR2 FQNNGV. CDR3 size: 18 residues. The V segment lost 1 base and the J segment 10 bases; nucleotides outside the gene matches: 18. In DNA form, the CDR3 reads TGTGCCAGCAGCTTAGGGGCAAATAGCGGGAGGCCCGGGGTAGTCCAGTACTTC. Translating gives CASSLGANSGRPGVVQYF.

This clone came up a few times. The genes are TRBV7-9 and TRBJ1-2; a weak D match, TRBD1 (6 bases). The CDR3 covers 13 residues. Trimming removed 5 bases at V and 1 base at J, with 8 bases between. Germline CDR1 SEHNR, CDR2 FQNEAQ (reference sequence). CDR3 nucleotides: TGTGCCAGCAGCCAACAGGGTAACTATGGCTACACCTTC. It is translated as CASSQQGNYGYTF.

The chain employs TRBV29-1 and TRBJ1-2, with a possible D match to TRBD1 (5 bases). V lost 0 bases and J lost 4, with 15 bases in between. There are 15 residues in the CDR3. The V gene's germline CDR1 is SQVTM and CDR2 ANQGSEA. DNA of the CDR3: TGCAGCGTTGAAGATCTAAGCGGACATCCCTATGGCTACACCTTC. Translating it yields CSVEDLSGHPYGYTF.

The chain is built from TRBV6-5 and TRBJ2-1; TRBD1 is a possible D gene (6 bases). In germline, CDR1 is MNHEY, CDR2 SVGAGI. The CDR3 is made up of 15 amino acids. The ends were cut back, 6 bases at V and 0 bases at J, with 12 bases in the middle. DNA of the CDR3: TGTGCCAGCAGCCCAGGACAGAGCTCCTACAATGAGCAGTTCTTC. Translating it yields CASSPGQSSYNEQFF.

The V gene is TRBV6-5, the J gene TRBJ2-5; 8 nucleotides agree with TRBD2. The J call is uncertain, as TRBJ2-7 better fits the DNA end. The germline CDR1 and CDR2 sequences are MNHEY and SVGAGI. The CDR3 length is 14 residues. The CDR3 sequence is CASGGSGSWYEQYF. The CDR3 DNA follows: TGTGCCAGCGGGGGGAGCGGGAGTTGGTACGAGCAGTACTTC.

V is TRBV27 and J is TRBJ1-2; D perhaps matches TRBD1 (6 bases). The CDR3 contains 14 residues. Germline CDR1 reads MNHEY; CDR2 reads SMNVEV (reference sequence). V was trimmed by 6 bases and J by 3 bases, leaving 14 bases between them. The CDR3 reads CASSHRRTDYGYTF. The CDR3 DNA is TGTGCCAGCAGCCACCGCAGGACAGACTATGGCTACACCTTC.

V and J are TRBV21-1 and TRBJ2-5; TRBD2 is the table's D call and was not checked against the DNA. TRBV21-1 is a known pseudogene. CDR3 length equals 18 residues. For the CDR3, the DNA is TGTGCCAGCAGCTCAGGACTAATCCCGGAAGCCTCCACAGAGACCCAGTACTTC. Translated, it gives CASSSGLIPEASTETQYF.

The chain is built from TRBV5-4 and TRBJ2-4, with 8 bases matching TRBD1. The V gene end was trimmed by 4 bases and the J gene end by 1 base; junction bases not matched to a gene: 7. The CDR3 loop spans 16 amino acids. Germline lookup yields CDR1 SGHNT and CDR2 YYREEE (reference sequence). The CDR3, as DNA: TGTGCCAGCAGCCTAGGACAGGGAATCGCCAAAAACATTCAGTACTTC. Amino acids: CASSLGQGIAKNIQYF.